This T cell receptor beta chain stems from a study of blood T cell repertoires in COVID-19. Per the original methods: Amplification of reference gene primers was used by the study to estimate nucleated cell counts. The repertoire was sequenced with immunoSEQ multiplex PCR; TCRdb's copy has only in-frame clones and lacks some. Clone size and the V and J calls come from that table; the DNA yielded D and trimming. The top ten hold around 2% of the sample, which has some 100,000 clones, approximately 81% seen once. The CDR3 runs to 12 residues. Trimming cost V 3 bases and J 7 bases, with 8 bases left between them. Germline V gene lookup returns CDR1 KGHSH and CDR2 LQKENI.

This TCR was recovered from a woman in her seventies with active or convalescent COVID-19. The chain combines TRBV18 with TRBJ2-3; maybe TRBD2 (5 bases). The specimen sequenced was peripheral blood. CDR3 nucleotide sequence: TGTGCCAGCTCACCGGACTCCAATACGCAGTATTTT. It yields the protein CASSPDSNTQYF.